This T cell receptor beta chain was recorded in a study of CD8 T cells in ankylosing spondylitis. Note on this clonotype: Its antigen is still unknown.

Study-level points and caveats: The study identified a TCR beta motif of several highly homologous variants that appeared characteristic of ankylosing spondylitis blood. Clones linked to disease were reported to show significant enrichment in matched ankylosing spondylitis synovial fluid.

V was trimmed by 6 bases and J by 2 bases, leaving 14 bases between them. This CDR3 comprises 13 residues. From germline, CDR1 is DFQATT and CDR2 SNEGSKA (reference sequence). Preparation of TCR beta libraries was done by quantitative 5'-RACE with molecular barcodes. One entry per CDR3 protein, called by TCRdb with MiXCR from the 5' RACE reads. The sample shows 700,000 to 850,000 distinct CDR3 sequences, about 11% of them seen only once. This clonotype originated in a male donor with ankylosing spondylitis. J is TRBJ2-7 and V is TRBV20-1; no clear D. The sequenced sample was blood, either unsorted or a sorted T cell fraction (not recorded which). DNA for the CDR3: TGCAGTGCAGACCCCACGGCGACCTACGAGCAGTACTTC. Its translation: CSADPTATYEQYF.